The rows below give T cell receptor beta chains drawn from one sample of a study of Ad26.COV2.S vaccination and SARS-CoV-2 variants. Generated by immunoSEQ multiplex PCR, the TCRdb table keeps only in-frame clones and is missing some. The sample has roughly 330,000 clones, roughly 90% seen once. The sequenced sample was peripheral blood, obtained in a trial of Ad26.COV2.S vaccine versus placebo. These receptors all come from a person aged 18-60 years who received the Ad26.COV2.S COVID-19 vaccine or a placebo. Each CDR3 is given with its conserved first and last residue. D genes are given only for firm matches. Expanded clones get a size class; other rows say once, few or many, or leave the size out.

clone size: NA
J gene: TRBJ1-4
V gene: TRBV15
D gene: NA
CDR3 DNA: TGTGCCACCAGCAGAGATAACTACCGGGACCTTAATGAAAAACTGTTTTTT
CDR3 protein: CATSRDNYRDLNEKLFF

clone size: NA
J gene: TRBJ1-1
V gene: TRBV7-9
D gene: NA
CDR3 DNA: TGTGCCAGCAGCTTTACCTCTAGGCAGGGAGAAGCTTTCTTT
CDR3 protein: CASSFTSRQGEAFF

clone size: NA
J gene: TRBJ2-7
V gene: TRBV18
D gene: NA
CDR3 DNA: TGTGCCAGCTCAGACAAACAGGGCTCCACCTACGAGCAGTACTTC
CDR3 protein: CASSDKQGSTYEQYF

clone size: NA
J gene: TRBJ1-4
V gene: TRBV4-3
D gene: NA
CDR3 DNA: TGCGCCAGCAGCCCAAGGGTCCGGAGGGTATACAAGGAAGAAAAACTGTTTTTT
CDR3 protein: CASSPRVRRVYKEEKLFF

clone size: once
J gene: TRBJ2-1
V gene: TRBV2
D gene: NA
CDR3 DNA: TGTGCCAGCAGGGCGAATAGAGGACTATTTGGTTTCTTC
CDR3 protein: CASRANRGLFGFF

clone size: NA
J gene: TRBJ1-5
V gene: TRBV9
D gene: TRBD1
CDR3 DNA: TGTGCCAGCAGCCCGTGGACAGGAATTAACCAGCCCCAGCATTTT
CDR3 protein: CASSPWTGINQPQHF

clone size: NA
J gene: TRBJ1-1
V gene: TRBV14
D gene: NA
CDR3 DNA: TGTGCCAGCAGCCCTCATTATTGGCGCGCGAACACTGAAGCTTTCTTT
CDR3 protein: CASSPHYWRANTEAFF

clone size: NA
J gene: TRBJ1-6
V gene: TRBV27
D gene: TRBD1
CDR3 DNA: TGTGCCAGCAGGGGACAGCGGTGGCATTCACCCCTCCACTTT
CDR3 protein: CASRGQRWHSPLHF

clone size: NA
J gene: TRBJ1-1
V gene: TRBV5-6
D gene: NA
CDR3 DNA: TGTGCCAGCAGCTTGGGGGCTTGGGTGATGAACACTGAAGCTTTCTTT
CDR3 protein: CASSLGAWVMNTEAFF

clone size: NA
J gene: TRBJ1-6
V gene: TRBV10-1
D gene: TRBD1
CDR3 DNA: TGCGCCAGCAGTTCAGGACAGGGGGCTGGATCACCCCTCCACTTT
CDR3 protein: CASSSGQGAGSPLHF

clone size: NA
J gene: TRBJ1-1
V gene: TRBV29-1
D gene: NA
CDR3 DNA: TGCAGCGTGAACCGCGGTCCTGAAGCTTTCTTT
CDR3 protein: CSVNRGPEAFF

clone size: NA
J gene: TRBJ1-5
V gene: TRBV6-5
D gene: NA
CDR3 DNA: TGTGCCAGCAGTAGCCACGGGCCTTACAATCAGCCCCAGCATTTT
CDR3 protein: CASSSHGPYNQPQHF

clone size: once
J gene: TRBJ2-1
V gene: TRBV5-1
D gene: NA
CDR3 DNA: TGCGCCAGCAGCTTGCCCGTCTCTCCAGAACGTGAGCAGTTCTTC
CDR3 protein: CASSLPVSPEREQFF

clone size: once
J gene: TRBJ1-5
V gene: TRBV3-1/TRBV3-2
D gene: NA
CDR3 DNA: TGTGCCAGCAGCCAGGGACGCTCTTTAGCTCAGCCCCAGCATTTT
CDR3 protein: CASSQGRSLAQPQHF

clone size: NA
J gene: TRBJ1-1
V gene: TRBV6-2/TRBV6-3
D gene: NA
CDR3 DNA: TGTGCCAGCAGTTCCCAGGTGAACACTGAAGCTTTCTTT
CDR3 protein: CASSSQVNTEAFF

clone size: NA
J gene: TRBJ1-1
V gene: TRBV20-1
D gene: NA
CDR3 DNA: TGCAGTGCTCAGGACCCGGTTTTGGCTTTCTTT
CDR3 protein: CSAQDPVLAFF

clone size: NA
J gene: TRBJ2-3
V gene: TRBV11-3
D gene: TRBD2
CDR3 DNA: TGTGCCAGCAGCCCGAGGACTAGCGGGAGGGCAGATACGCAGTATTTT
CDR3 protein: CASSPRTSGRADTQYF